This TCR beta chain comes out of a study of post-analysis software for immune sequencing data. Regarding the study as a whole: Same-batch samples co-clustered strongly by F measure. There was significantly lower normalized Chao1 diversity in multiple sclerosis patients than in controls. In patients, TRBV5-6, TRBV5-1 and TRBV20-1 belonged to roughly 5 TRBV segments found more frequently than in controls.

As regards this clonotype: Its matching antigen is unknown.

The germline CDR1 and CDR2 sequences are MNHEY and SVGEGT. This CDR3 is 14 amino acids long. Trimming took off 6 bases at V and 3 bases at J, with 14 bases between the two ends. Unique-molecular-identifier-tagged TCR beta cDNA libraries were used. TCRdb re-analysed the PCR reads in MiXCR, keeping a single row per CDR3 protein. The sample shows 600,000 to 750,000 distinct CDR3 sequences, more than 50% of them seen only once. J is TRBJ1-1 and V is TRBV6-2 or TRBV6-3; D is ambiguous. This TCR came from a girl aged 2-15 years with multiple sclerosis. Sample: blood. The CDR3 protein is CASSSGFWDTEAFF. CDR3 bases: TGTGCCAGCAGCTCCGGGTTCTGGGACACTGAAGCTTTCTTT.